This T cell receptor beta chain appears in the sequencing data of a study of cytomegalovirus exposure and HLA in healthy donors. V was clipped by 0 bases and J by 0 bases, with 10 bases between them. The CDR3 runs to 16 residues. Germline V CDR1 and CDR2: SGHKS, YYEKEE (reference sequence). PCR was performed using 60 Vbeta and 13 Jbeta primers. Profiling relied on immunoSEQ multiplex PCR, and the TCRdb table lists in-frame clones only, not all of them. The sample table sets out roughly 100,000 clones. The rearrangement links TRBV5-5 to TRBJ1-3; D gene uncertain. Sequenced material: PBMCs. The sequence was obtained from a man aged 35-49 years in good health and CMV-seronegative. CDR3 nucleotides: TGTGCCAGCAGCTTGGTCGCCATAGACTCTGGAAACACCATATATTTT. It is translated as CASSLVAIDSGNTIYF. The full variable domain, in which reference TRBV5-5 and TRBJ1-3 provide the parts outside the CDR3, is DAGVTQSPTHLIKTRGQQVTLRCSPISGHKSVSWYQQVLGQGPQFIFQYYEKEERGRGNFPDRFSARQFPNYSSELNVNALLLGDSALYLCASSLVAIDSGNTIYFGEGSWLTVV.